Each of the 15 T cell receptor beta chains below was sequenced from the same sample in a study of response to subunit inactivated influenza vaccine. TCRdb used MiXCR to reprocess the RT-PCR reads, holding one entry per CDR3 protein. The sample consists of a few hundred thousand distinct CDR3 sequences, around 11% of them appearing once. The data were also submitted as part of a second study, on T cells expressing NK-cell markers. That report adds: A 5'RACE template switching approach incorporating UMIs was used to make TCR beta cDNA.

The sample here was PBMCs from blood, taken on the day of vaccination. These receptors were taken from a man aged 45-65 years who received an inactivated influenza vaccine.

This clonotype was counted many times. This chain's CDR3 is CASSLGVAGPANYGYTF. CDR3 sequence (DNA): TGCGCCAGCAGCTTAGGAGTGGCAGGGCCAGCTAACTATGGCTACACCTTC. The rearrangement links TRBV5-1 to TRBJ1-2; D possibly corresponds to TRBD1 (5 bases). Trimming stripped 2 bases from V and 0 bases from J, with 17 bases between. This CDR3 has 17 amino acids. The germline gives CDR1 SGHRS, CDR2 YFSETQ.

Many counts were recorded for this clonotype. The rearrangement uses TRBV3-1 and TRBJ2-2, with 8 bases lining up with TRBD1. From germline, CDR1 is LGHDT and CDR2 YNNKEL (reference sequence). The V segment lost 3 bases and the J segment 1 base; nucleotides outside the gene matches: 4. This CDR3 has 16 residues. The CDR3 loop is CASSHSGTGNTGELFF. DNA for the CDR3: TGTGCCAGCAGCCATTCCGGGACAGGGAACACCGGGGAGCTGTTTTTT.

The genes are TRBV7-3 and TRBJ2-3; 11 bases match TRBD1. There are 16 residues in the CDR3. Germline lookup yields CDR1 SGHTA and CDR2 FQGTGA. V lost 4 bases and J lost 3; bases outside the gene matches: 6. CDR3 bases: TGTGCCAGCAGCTCCCGGACAGGGGGCAAGACAGATACGCAGTATTTT. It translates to CASSSRTGGKTDTQYF. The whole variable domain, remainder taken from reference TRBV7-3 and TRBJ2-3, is GAGVSQTPSNKVTEKGKYVELRCDPISGHTALYWYRQSLGQGPEFLIYFQGTGAADDSGLPNDRFFAVRPEGSVSTLKIQRTERGDSAVYLCASSSRTGGKTDTQYFGPGTRLTVL.

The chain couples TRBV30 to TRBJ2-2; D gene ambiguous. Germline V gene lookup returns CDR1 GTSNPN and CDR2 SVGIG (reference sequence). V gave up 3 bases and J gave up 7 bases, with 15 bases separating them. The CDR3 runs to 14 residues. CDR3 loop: CAWRPHPINGELFF. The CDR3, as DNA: TGTGCCTGGAGACCTCACCCGATCAACGGGGAGCTGTTTTTT.

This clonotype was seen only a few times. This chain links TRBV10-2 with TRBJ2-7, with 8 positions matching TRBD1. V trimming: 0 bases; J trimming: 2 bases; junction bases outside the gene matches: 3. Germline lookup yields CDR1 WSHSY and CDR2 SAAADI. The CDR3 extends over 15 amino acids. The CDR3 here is CASSESGQGTYEQYF. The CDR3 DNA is TGCGCCAGCAGTGAGTCTGGACAGGGAACCTACGAGCAGTACTTC.

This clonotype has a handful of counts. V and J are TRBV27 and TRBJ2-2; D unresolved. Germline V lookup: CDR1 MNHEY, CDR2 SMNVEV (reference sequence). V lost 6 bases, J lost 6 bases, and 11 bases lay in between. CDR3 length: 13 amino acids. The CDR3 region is CASSRTAAGELFF. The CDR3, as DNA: TGTGCCAGCAGCCGGACCGCTGCCGGGGAGCTGTTTTTT.

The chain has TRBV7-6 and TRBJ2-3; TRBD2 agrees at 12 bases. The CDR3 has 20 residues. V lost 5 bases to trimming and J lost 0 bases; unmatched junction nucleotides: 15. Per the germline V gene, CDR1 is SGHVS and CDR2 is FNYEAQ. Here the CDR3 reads CASSAELTSGSLTSTDTQYF. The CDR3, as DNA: TGTGCCAGCAGCGCAGAACTGACTAGCGGGAGCCTCACTAGCACAGATACGCAGTATTTT.

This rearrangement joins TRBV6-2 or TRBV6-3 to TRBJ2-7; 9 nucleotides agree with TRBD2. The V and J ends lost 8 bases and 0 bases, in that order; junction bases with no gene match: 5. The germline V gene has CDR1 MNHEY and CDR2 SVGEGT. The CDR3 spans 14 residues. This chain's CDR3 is CASLSSGGSYEQYF. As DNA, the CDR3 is TGTGCCAGCTTAAGTAGCGGGGGCTCCTACGAGCAGTACTTC.

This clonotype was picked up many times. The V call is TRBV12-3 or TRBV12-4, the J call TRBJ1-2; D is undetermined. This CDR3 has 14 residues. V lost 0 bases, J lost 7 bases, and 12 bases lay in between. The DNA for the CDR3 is TGTGCCAGCAGTTTAGCGTCGTGGGGAATTGGCTACACCTTC. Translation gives CASSLASWGIGYTF.

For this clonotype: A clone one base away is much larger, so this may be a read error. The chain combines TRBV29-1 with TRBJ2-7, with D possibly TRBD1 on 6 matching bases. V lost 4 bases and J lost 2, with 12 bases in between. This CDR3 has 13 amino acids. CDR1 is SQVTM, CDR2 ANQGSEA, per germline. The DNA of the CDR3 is TGCAGCGTTGTTCTGGACAGCGCCTACGAGCAGTACTTC. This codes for CSVVLDSAYEQYF.

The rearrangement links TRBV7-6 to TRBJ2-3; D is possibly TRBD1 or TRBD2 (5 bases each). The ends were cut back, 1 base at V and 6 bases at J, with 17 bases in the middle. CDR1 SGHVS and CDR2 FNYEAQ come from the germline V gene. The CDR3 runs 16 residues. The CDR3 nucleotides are TGTGCCAGCAGCTTAGGGGCTGGGGGAAGAAGGGATACGCAGTATTTT. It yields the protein CASSLGAGGRRDTQYF.

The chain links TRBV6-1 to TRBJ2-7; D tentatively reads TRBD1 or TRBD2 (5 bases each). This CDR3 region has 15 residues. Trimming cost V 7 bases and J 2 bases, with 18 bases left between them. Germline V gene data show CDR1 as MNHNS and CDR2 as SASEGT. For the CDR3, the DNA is TGTGCCAGCATGGGGGATCGGGTATTCCCCTACGAGCAGTACTTC. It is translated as CASMGDRVFPYEQYF.

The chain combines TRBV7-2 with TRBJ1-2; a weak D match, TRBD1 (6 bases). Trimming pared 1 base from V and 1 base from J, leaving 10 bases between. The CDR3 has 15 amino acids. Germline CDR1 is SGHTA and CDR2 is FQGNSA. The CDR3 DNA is TGTGCCAGCAGCTTAGGTCCAGGGGTTAACTATGGCTACACCTTC. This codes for CASSLGPGVNYGYTF.

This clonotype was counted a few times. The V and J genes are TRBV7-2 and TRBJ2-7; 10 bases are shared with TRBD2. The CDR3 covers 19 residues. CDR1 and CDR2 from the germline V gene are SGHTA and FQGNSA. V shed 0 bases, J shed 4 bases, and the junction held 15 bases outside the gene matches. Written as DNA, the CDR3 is TGTGCCAGCAGCTTAGCGTTGCCTTCTAGCGGGGGAAGGCAGTACGAGCAGTACTTC. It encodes CASSLALPSSGGRQYEQYF.

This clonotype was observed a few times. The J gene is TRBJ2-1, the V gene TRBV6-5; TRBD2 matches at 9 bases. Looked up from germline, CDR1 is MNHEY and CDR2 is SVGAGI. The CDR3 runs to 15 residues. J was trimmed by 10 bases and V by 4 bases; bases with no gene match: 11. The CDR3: CASSWVGTSLWEQFF. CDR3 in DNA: TGTGCCAGCAGTTGGGTAGGGACTAGCCTTTGGGAGCAGTTCTTC.